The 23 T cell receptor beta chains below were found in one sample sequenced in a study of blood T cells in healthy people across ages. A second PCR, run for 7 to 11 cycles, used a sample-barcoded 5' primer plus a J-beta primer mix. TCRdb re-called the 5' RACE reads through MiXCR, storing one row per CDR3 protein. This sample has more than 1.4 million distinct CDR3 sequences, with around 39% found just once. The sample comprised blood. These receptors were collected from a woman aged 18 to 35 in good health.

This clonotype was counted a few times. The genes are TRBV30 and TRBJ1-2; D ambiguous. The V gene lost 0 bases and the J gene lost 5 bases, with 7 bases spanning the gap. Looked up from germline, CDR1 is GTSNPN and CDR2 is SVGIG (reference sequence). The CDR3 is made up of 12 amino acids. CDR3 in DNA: TGTGCCTGGAGTGTACTAGGGTATGGCTACACCTTC. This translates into CAWSVLGYGYTF.

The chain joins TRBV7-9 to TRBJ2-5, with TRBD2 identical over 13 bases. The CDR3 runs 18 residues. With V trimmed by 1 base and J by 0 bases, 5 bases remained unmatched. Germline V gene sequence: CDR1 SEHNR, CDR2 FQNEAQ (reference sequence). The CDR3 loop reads CASSLDRLAGGYQETQYF. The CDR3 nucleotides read TGTGCCAGCAGCTTAGATCGACTAGCGGGAGGTTACCAAGAGACCCAGTACTTC.

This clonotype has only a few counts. The CDR3 DNA is TGTGCCAGCAGTGAAATAGCGGGGGTCCCAGATACGCAGTATTTT. Protein: CASSEIAGVPDTQYF. The V and J genes are TRBV6-1 and TRBJ2-3, with 9 bases fitting TRBD2. The CDR3 has 15 residues. V was pared by 2 bases and J by 4 bases, with 4 bases of the junction left unmatched. Germline CDR1 is MNHNS and CDR2 is SASEGT.

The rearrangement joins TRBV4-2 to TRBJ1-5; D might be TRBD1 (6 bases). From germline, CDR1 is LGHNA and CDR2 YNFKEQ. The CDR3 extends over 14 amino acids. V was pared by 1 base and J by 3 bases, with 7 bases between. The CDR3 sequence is CASSQGDNNQPQHF. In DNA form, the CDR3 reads TGTGCCAGCAGCCAAGGGGACAACAATCAGCCCCAGCATTTT.

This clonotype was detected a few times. The DNA of the CDR3 is TGCGCCAGCAGCTTTGGGCTAGCGGGTACCTCCTACAATGAGCAGTTCTTC. Amino acid sequence: CASSFGLAGTSYNEQFF. The rearrangement uses TRBV5-1 and TRBJ2-1, with TRBD2 matching 8 bases. The CDR3 is 17 residues long. Trimming removed 2 bases from V and 0 bases from J; junction bases left unmatched: 7. Looked up from germline, CDR1 is SGHRS and CDR2 is YFSETQ.

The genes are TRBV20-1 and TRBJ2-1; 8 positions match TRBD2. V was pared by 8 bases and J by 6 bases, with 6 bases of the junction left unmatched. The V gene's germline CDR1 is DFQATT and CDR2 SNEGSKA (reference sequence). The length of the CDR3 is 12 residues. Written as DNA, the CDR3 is TGCAGTCCGGGACTAGGAAGCAATGAGCAGTTCTTC. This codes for CSPGLGSNEQFF.

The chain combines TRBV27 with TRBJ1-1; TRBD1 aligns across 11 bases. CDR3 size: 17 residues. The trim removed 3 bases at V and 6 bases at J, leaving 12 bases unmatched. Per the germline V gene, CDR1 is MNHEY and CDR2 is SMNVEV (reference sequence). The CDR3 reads CASSFIGQGAKFAEAFF. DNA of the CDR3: TGTGCCAGCAGTTTCATAGGACAGGGGGCGAAGTTCGCTGAAGCTTTCTTT.

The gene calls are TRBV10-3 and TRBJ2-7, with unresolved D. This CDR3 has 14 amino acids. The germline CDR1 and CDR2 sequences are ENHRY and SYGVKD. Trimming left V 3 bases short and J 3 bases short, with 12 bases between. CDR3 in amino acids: CAISDGQQNYEQYF. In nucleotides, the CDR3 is TGTGCCATCAGTGACGGGCAGCAAAACTACGAGCAGTACTTC.

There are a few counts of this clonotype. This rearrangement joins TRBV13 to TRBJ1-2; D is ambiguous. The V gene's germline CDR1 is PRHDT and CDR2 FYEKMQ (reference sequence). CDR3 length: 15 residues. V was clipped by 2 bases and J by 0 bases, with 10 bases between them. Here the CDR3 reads CASSLRETTNYGYTF. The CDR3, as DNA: TGTGCCAGCAGCTTAAGGGAGACTACTAACTATGGCTACACCTTC.

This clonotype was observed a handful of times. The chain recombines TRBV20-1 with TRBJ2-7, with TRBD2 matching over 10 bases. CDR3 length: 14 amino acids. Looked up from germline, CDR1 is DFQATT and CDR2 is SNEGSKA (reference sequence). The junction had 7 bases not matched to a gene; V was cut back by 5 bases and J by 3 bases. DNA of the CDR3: TGCAGTGCTGCTGGGACTAGCGAAATCTACGAGCAGTACTTC. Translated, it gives CSAAGTSEIYEQYF.

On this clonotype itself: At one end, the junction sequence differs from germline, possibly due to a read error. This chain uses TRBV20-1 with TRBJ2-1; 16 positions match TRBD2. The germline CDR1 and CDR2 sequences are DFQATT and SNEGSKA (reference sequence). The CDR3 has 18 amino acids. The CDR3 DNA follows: TGCAGTGCTAGACCGGGACTAGCGGGAGGGCCCCCCTACAATGGGCAGTTCTTC. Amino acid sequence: CSARPGLAGGPPYNGQFF.

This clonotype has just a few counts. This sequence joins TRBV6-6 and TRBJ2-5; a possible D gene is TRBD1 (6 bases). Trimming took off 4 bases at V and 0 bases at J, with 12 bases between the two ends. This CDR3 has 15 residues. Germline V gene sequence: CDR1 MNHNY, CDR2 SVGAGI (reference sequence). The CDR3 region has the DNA TGTGCCAGCAGTTCCGGGACAACGTACCAAGAGACCCAGTACTTC. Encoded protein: CASSSGTTYQETQYF.

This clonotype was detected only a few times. This CDR3 is CASSPSLNEQYF. CDR3 bases: TGTGCCAGCAGTCCTAGCCTCAATGAGCAGTACTTC. This chain links TRBV12-3 or TRBV12-4 with TRBJ2-5, with TRBD2 as a possible D gene (5 bases). The CDR3 has 12 residues. The ends were cut back, 5 bases at V and 11 bases at J, with 15 bases in the middle.

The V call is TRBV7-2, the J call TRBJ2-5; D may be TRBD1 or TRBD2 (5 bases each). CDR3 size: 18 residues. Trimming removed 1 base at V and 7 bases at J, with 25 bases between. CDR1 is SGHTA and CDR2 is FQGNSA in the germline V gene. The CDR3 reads CASSLGPLGVGGAGTQYF. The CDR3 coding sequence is TGTGCCAGCAGCTTAGGTCCCTTGGGGGTTGGGGGTGCCGGGACCCAGTACTTC.

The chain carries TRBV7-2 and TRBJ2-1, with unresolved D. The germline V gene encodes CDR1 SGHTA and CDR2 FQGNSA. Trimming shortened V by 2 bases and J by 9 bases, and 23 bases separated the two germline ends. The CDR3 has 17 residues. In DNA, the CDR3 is TGTGCCAGCAGCTTACCCTCCTCCAACTTAGGGCTTGTTGAGCAGTTCTTC. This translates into CASSLPSSNLGLVEQFF.

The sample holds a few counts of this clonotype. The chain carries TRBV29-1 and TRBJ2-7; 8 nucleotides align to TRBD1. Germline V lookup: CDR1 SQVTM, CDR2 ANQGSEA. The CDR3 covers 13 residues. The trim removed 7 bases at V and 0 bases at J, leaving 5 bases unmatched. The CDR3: CSALQGVSYEQYF. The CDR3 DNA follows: TGCAGCGCACTACAGGGGGTCTCCTACGAGCAGTACTTC.

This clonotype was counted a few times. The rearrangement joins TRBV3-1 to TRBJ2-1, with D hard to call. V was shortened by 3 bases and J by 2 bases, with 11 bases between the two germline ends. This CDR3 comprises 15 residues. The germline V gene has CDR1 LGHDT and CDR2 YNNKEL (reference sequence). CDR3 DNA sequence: TGTGCCAGCAGCCAGGGGATAGCAGCCTACAATGAGCAGTTCTTC. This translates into CASSQGIAAYNEQFF.

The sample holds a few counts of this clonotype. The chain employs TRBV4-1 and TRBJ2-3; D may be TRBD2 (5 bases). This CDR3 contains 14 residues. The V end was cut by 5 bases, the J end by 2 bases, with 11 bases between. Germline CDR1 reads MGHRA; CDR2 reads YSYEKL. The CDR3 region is CASSGGRFTDTQYF. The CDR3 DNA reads TGCGCCAGCAGCGGAGGCCGTTTCACAGATACGCAGTATTTT.

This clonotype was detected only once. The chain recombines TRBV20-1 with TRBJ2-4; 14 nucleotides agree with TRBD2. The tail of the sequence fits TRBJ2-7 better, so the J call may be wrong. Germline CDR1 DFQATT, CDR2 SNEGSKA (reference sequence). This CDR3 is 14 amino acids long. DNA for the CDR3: TGCAGTGTTAAGGAAGGACTAGCGGGAGGCGAGCAGTACTTC. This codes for CSVKEGLAGGEQYF.

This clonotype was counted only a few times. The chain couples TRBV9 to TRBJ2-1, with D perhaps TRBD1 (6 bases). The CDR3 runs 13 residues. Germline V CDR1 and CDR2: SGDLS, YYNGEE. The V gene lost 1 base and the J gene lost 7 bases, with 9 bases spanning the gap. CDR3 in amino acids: CASSVQGPNEQFF. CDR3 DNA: TGTGCCAGCAGCGTACAGGGGCCGAATGAGCAGTTCTTC.

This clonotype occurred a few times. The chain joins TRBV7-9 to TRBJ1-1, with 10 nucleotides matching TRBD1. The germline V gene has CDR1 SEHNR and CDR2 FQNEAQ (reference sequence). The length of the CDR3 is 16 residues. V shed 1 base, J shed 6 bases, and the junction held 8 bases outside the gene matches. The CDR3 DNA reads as TGTGCCAGCAGCTTAGTTCGACAGGGGGCTTTTGCTGAAGCTTTCTTT. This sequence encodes CASSLVRQGAFAEAFF. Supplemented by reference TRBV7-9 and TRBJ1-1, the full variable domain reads DTGVSQNPRHKITKRGQNVTFRCDPISEHNRLYWYRQTLGQGPEFLTYFQNEAQLEKSRLLSDRFSAERPKGSFSTLEIQRTEQGDSAMYLCASSLVRQGAFAEAFFGQGTRLTVV.

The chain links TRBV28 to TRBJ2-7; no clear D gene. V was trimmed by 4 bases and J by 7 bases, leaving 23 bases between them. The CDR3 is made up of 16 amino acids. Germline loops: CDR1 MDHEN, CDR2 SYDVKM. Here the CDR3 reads CASSSPSVLSYNEQYF. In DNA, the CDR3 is TGTGCCAGCAGTTCCCCCTCGGTTCTCTCCTACAATGAGCAGTACTTC.

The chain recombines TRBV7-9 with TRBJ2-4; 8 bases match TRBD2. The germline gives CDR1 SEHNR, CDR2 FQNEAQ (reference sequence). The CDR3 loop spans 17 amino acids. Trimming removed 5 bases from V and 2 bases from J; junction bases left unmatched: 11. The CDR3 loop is CASSPVTGGPTKNIQYF. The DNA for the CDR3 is TGTGCCAGCAGCCCCGTTACGGGAGGGCCGACCAAAAACATTCAGTACTTC. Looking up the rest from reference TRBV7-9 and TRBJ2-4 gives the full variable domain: DTGVSQNPRHKITKRGQNVTFRCDPISEHNRLYWYRQTLGQGPEFLTYFQNEAQLEKSRLLSDRFSAERPKGSFSTLEIQRTEQGDSAMYLCASSPVTGGPTKNIQYFGAGTRLSVL.